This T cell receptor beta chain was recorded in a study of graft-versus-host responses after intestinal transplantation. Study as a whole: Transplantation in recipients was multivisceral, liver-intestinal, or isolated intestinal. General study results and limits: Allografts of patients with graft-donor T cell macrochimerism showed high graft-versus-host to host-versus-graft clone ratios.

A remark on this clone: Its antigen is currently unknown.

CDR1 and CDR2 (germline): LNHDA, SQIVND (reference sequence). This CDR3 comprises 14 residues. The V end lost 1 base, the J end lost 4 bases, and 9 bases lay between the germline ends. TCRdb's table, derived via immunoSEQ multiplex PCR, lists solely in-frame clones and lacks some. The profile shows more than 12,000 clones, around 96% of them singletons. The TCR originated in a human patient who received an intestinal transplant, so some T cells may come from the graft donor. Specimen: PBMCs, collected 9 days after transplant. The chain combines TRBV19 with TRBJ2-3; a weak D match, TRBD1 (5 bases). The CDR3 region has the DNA TGTGCCAGTAGTATAGGCAGGGTTTCAGATACGCAGTATTTT. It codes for CASSIGRVSDTQYF.